A single sample is the source of the 21 T cell receptor beta chains below, sequenced in a study of cytomegalovirus exposure and HLA in healthy donors. Libraries were prepared by immunoSEQ multiplex PCR; TCRdb keeps only in-frame clonotypes and omits some of them. The sample includes just under 75,000 clones, around 94% of them seen just once. The sample was PBMCs. The receptor set was obtained from a woman under 30 in good health and CMV-seropositive.

The chain uses TRBV7-8 and TRBJ2-7; 7 bases are shared with TRBD2. Looked up from germline, CDR1 is SGHVS and CDR2 is FQNEAQ. This CDR3 is 15 amino acids long. V dropped 2 bases and J dropped 0; count of bases not matched to a gene: 4. CDR3 loop: CASSLRGDRSYEQYF. CDR3 nucleotide sequence: TGTGCCAGCAGCTTACGGGGGGACCGCTCCTACGAGCAGTACTTC.

This chain joins TRBV7-2 and TRBJ1-2; D is perhaps TRBD1 (6 bases). Trimming left V 5 bases short and J 2 bases short, with 9 bases between. The CDR3 is 13 residues long. Looked up from germline, CDR1 is SGHTA and CDR2 is FQGNSA. CDR3 amino acids: CASSPGANYGYTF. The CDR3 nucleotides are TGTGCCAGCAGCCCAGGGGCGAACTATGGCTACACCTTC.

The CDR3 is CASRPLRGDDRVREKLFF. In DNA, the CDR3 is TGTGCAAGTCGCCCACTTCGAGGTGACGACAGGGTAAGGGAAAAACTGTTTTTT. This rearrangement joins TRBV12-2 to TRBJ1-4; the table's D gene call, TRBD1, was not cross checked with the DNA. TRBV12-2 is given as a pseudogene. This CDR3 region has 18 residues.

With respect to this clone: One end of the junction does not line up with germline, which may come from a read error. This sequence joins TRBV7-7 and TRBJ2-3; D is possibly TRBD1 (5 bases). The CDR3 is made up of 15 amino acids. Germline CDR1 is SSHAT and CDR2 is FNYEAQ (reference sequence). The CDR3 bases are TGTGCTAGCAGCTTAGGGTCCAGGGGCACAGATACGCAGTATTTT. This sequence encodes CASSLGSRGTDTQYF.

This clone was counted a single time. In nucleotides, the CDR3 is TGCGCCAGCAGCTCTAGCGGGGGGATCTACGAGCAGTACTTC. Encoded protein: CASSSSGGIYEQYF. The chain employs TRBV5-1 and TRBJ2-7, with 11 nucleotides matching TRBD2. This CDR3 spans 14 amino acids. Germline V lookup: CDR1 SGHRS, CDR2 YFSETQ. V gave up 3 bases and J gave up 3 bases; unmatched junction bases: 2.

The rearrangement links TRBV28 to TRBJ2-7, with 8 bases identical to TRBD1. CDR3 length: 14 amino acids. Germline CDR1 MDHEN, CDR2 SYDVKM. With V trimmed by 6 bases and J by 5 bases, 9 bases remained unmatched. CDR3 loop: CASSPRTGYDEQYF. In DNA, the CDR3 is TGTGCCAGCAGCCCAAGGACAGGGTATGACGAGCAGTACTTC. The whole variable domain, remainder taken from reference TRBV28 and TRBJ2-7, is DVKVTQSSRYLVKRTGEKVFLECVQDMDHENMFWYRQDPGLGLRLIYFSYDVKMKEKGDIPEGYSVSREKKERFSLILESASTNQTSMYLCASSPRTGYDEQYFGPGTRLTVT.

Of note for this clone: Sequence at one end of the junction differs from germline and may be a read error. The chain combines TRBV7-7 with TRBJ2-3; 7 bases align to TRBD1. Germline CDR1 reads SSHAT; CDR2 reads FNYEAQ (reference sequence). This CDR3 is 14 amino acids long. CDR3 sequence: CASSLGGRTDTQYF. The DNA for the CDR3 is TGTGCTAGCAGCTTAGGGGGCCGCACAGATACGCAGTATTTT.

The V and J genes are TRBV27 and TRBJ1-2, with no clear D. CDR1 MNHEY and CDR2 SMNVEV come from the germline V gene (reference sequence). The CDR3 spans 12 residues. The V end was cut by 2 bases, the J end by 8 bases, with 9 bases between. The CDR3 spells CASSLAGRGYTF. The CDR3 coding sequence is TGTGCCAGCAGTTTAGCGGGAAGAGGCTACACCTTC.

The DNA of the CDR3 is TGTGCCAGCCTTTTCCGGCAGGGGGTCCATGGCTACACCTTC. Its protein is CASLFRQGVHGYTF. The chain is built from TRBV28 and TRBJ1-2, with TRBD1 matching over 7 bases. The CDR3 is 14 amino acids. Losses at the gene ends were 8 bases for V and 6 bases for J; bases not matched to a gene: 12. Germline V gene lookup returns CDR1 MDHEN and CDR2 SYDVKM.

The rearrangement joins TRBV30 to TRBJ2-3, with 9 bases identical to TRBD2. CDR3 length equals 16 residues. The germline V gene has CDR1 GTSNPN and CDR2 SVGIG (reference sequence). Unmatched junction bases numbered 11, after V lost 2 bases and J lost 5 bases. In nucleotides, the CDR3 is TGTGCCTGGAGTATTCTTCCTAGCGGGACCGGAGATACGCAGTATTTT. It codes for CAWSILPSGTGDTQYF.

This chain connects TRBV11-2 to TRBJ1-3; D call uncertain. This CDR3 region has 13 residues. V shed 5 bases and J shed 0 bases, with 5 bases lying between them. Germline V CDR1 and CDR2: SGHAT, FQNNGV. CDR3 bases: TGTGCCAGCAGCAGAGGCTCTGGAAACACCATATATTTT. It yields the protein CASSRGSGNTIYF.

The V call is TRBV14, the J call TRBJ1-2; the D gene is possibly TRBD1 (6 bases). Per the germline V gene, CDR1 is SGHDN and CDR2 is FVKESK. The CDR3 totals 13 residues. Trimming shortened V by 3 bases and J by 7 bases, and 12 bases separated the two germline ends. CDR3 loop: CASSHRVTGGYTF. DNA for the CDR3: TGTGCCAGCAGCCACCGAGTGACAGGTGGCTACACCTTC. Full variable domain (missing parts from reference TRBV14 and TRBJ1-2): EAGVTQFPSHSVIEKGQTVTLRCDPISGHDNLYWYRRVMGKEIKFLLHFVKESKQDESGMPNNRFLAERTGGTYSTLKVQPAELEDSGVYFCASSHRVTGGYTFGSGTRLTVV.

The chain has TRBV4-2 and TRBJ2-7; 9 bases map to TRBD2. V shed 0 bases and J 6 bases; nucleotides not matched to a gene: 6. This CDR3 is built from 15 residues. Germline V lookup: CDR1 LGHNA, CDR2 YNFKEQ. The CDR3 spells CASSQENSGSTEQYF. CDR3 sequence (DNA): TGTGCCAGCAGCCAAGAAAATAGCGGGAGTACCGAGCAGTACTTC.

This chain links TRBV29-1 with TRBJ1-1; 7 nucleotides align to TRBD1. The CDR3 length is 13 residues. V was pared by 6 bases and J by 2 bases, with 6 bases of the junction left unmatched. Germline lookup yields CDR1 SQVTM and CDR2 ANQGSEA. CDR3 sequence: CSVSTGVNTEAFF. The CDR3 DNA follows: TGCAGCGTAAGTACAGGGGTCAACACTGAAGCTTTCTTT.

The J gene is TRBJ2-1, the V gene TRBV4-2; 9 bases map to TRBD2. The germline CDR1 and CDR2 sequences are LGHNA and YNFKEQ. The CDR3 is 18 amino acids. The trim removed 4 bases at V and 0 bases at J, leaving 10 bases unmatched. The CDR3 spells CASSPRPSSGISYNEQFF. The CDR3 nucleotides read TGTGCCAGCAGCCCACGTCCCTCTAGCGGGATCTCCTACAATGAGCAGTTCTTC.

J is TRBJ1-5 and V is TRBV19; tentative D call: TRBD1 (5 bases). Germline CDR1 reads LNHDA; CDR2 reads SQIVND (reference sequence). Deletions cut 3 bases from V and 8 bases from J, with 14 bases between. The CDR3 is made up of 14 amino acids. The CDR3: CASSIRGYGKPQHF. The CDR3 DNA sequence: TGTGCCAGTAGTATTCGGGGGTATGGGAAGCCCCAGCATTTT.

CDR3 sequence reads: CAWTDTTDTQYF. CDR3 DNA sequence: TGTGCCTGGACCGACACCACAGATACGCAGTATTTT. The chain recombines TRBV30 with TRBJ2-3; no clear D. Germline CDR1 reads GTSNPN; CDR2 reads SVGIG (reference sequence). V was cut by 4 bases and J by 2 bases, with 7 bases left in between. This CDR3 contains 12 residues.

This chain connects TRBV27 to TRBJ2-6; D uncertain. Germline assignment: CDR1 MNHEY and CDR2 SMNVEV (reference sequence). Trimming pared 4 bases from V and 4 bases from J, leaving 8 bases between. CDR3 length: 14 amino acids. The CDR3 DNA is TGTGCCAGCAGTTCCCCAACAGGGGCCAACGTCCTGACTTTC. Translated, it gives CASSSPTGANVLTF.

The chain is built from TRBV19 and TRBJ2-7, with 9 bases lining up with TRBD1. The CDR3 length is 16 residues. Losses at the gene ends were 6 bases for V and 3 bases for J; bases not matched to a gene: 12. Germline CDR1 LNHDA, CDR2 SQIVND (reference sequence). In nucleotides, the CDR3 is TGTGCCAGTAGCCGAGGGACAGGGAGGTCGGACTACGAGCAGTACTTC. Residues: CASSRGTGRSDYEQYF.

This clone is a singleton in its sample. The chain uses TRBV27 and TRBJ1-1; no clear D. The CDR3 extends over 13 amino acids. V lost 8 bases to trimming and J lost 1 base, with 11 bases between them. In germline, CDR1 is MNHEY, CDR2 SMNVEV (reference sequence). The CDR3 bases are TGTGCCAGCTCTACACTACAGAACACTGAAGCTTTCTTT. Translation gives CASSTLQNTEAFF.

The chain joins TRBV7-2 to TRBJ1-2; TRBD1 agrees at 9 bases. Germline CDR1 is SGHTA and CDR2 is FQGNSA. The CDR3 is 17 residues long. Trimming cost V 5 bases and J 0 bases; bases outside gene matches: 10. DNA of the CDR3: TGTGCCAGCAGCCCGACGCTAGGGACAGGGCCTAACTATGGCTACACCTTC. Translated, it gives CASSPTLGTGPNYGYTF.